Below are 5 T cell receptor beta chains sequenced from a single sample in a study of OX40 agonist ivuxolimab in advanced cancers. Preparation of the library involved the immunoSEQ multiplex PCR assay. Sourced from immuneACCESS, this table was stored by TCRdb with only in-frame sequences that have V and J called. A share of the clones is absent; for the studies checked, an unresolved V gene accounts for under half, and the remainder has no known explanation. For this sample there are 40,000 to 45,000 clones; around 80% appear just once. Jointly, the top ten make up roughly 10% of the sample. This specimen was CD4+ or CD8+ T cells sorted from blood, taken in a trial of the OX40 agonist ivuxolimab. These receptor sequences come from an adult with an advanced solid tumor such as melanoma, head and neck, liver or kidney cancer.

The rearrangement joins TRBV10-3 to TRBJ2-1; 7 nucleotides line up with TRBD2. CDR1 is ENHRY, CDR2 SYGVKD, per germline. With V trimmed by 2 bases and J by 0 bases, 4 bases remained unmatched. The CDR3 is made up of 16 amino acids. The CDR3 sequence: CAISEGGGSSYNEQFF. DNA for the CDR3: TGTGCCATCAGTGAGGGGGGAGGGAGCTCCTACAATGAGCAGTTCTTC.

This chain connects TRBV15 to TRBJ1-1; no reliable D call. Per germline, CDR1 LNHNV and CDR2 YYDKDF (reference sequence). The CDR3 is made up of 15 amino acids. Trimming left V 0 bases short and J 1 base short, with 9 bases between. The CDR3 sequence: CATSRDRVQNTEAFF. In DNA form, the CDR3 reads TGTGCCACCAGCAGAGATAGGGTCCAGAACACTGAAGCTTTCTTT.

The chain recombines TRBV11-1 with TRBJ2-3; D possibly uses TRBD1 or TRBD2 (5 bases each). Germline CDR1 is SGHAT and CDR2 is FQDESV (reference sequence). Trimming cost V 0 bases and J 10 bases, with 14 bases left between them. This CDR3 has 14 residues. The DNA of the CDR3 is TGTGCCAGCAGCTTAGCCTCGGGACCGATTTCGCAGTATTTT. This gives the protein CASSLASGPISQYF.

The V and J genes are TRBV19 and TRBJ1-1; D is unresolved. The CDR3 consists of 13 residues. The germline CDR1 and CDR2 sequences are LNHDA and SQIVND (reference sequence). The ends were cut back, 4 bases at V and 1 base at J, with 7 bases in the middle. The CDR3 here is CASSTVGNTEAFF. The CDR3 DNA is TGTGCCAGTAGTACGGTGGGGAACACTGAAGCTTTCTTT.

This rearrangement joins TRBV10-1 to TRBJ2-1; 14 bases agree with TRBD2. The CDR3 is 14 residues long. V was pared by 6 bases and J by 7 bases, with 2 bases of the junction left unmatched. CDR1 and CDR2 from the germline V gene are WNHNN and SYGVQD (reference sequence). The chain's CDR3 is CASSGTSGGNEQFF. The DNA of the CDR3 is TGCGCCAGCAGCGGGACTAGCGGGGGAAATGAGCAGTTCTTC.